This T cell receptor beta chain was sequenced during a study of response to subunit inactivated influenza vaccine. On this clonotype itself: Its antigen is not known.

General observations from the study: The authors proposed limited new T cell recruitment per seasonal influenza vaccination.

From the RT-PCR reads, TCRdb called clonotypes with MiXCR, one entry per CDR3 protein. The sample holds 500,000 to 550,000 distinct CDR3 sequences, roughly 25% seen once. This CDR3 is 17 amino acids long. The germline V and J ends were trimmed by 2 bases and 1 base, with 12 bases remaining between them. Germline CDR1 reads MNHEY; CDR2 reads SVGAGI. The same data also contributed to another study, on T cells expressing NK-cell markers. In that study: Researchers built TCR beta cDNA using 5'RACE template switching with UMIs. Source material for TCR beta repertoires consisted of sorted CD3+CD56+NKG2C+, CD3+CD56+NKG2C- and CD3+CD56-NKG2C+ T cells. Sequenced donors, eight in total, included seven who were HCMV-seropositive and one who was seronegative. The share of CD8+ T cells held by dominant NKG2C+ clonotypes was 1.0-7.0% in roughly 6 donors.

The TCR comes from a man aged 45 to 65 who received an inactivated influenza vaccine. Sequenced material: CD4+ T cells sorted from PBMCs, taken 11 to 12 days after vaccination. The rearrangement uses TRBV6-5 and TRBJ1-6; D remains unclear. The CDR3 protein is CASSYDTFGSYNSPLHF. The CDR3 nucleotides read TGTGCCAGCAGTTACGACACTTTCGGATCCTATAATTCACCCCTCCACTTT.